One and the same sample provided the 13 T cell receptor beta chains below, sequenced in a study of T cells expressing NK-cell markers. TCRdb re-analyzed the 5' RACE reads; it lists each CDR3 protein once, without DNA. The sample data list roughly 390,000 distinct CDR3 sequences. The sample consisted of blood T cells: a sorted CD56 or NKG2C T cell subset, CD4+ or CD8+ T cells, or bulk PBMC T cells (not recorded which). The origin of the receptors is a man aged 18 to 69 in good health.

V usage is TRBV7-2 and J usage is TRBJ2-5; TCRdb's assignment of TRBD1 cannot be checked, as there is no DNA. The CDR3 is 15 amino acids. Per germline, CDR1 SGHTA and CDR2 FQGNSA. CDR3 amino acids: CASSSSPERFETQYF.

The chain joins TRBV29-1 to TRBJ1-1. Germline CDR1 and CDR2: SQVTM and ANQGSEA. There are 11 residues in the CDR3. This chain's CDR3 is CSVVGPKGAFF.

The chain links TRBV5-1 to TRBJ1-4. Germline CDR1 is SGHRS and CDR2 is YFSETQ. The CDR3 has 15 residues. CDR3 sequence: CASREQPVEVEKLFF.

This chain joins TRBV28 and TRBJ2-5; TCRdb reports TRBD2, a call that lacks DNA to check it against. The length of the CDR3 is 14 residues. CDR1 MDHEN and CDR2 SYDVKM come from the germline V gene. CDR3 sequence: CASSWGLAQETQYF.

The gene calls are TRBV15 and TRBJ2-7; TCRdb returns TRBD1, unconfirmable since there is no DNA. Germline V gene sequence: CDR1 LNHNV, CDR2 YYDKDF (reference sequence). This CDR3 has 14 amino acids. The CDR3: CATSARGQGYEQYF.

The chain has TRBV19 and TRBJ1-5; TCRdb returns TRBD1, unconfirmable since there is no DNA. CDR3 length equals 17 residues. CDR1 and CDR2 from the germline V gene are LNHDA and SQIVND (reference sequence). The CDR3 is CASSPGTARESNQPQHF.

The J gene is TRBJ1-5, the V gene TRBV20-1; the D gene TCRdb calls, TRBD1, cannot be checked with no DNA. This CDR3 region has 14 residues. The germline V gene encodes CDR1 DFQATT and CDR2 SNEGSKA (reference sequence). The CDR3 spells CSAPGQGVGQPQHF.

CDR3 in amino acids: CASSIYGPGTNEQFF. The V and J genes are TRBV28 and TRBJ2-1. The CDR3 contains 15 residues. Germline assignment: CDR1 MDHEN and CDR2 SYDVKM.

CDR3 in amino acids: CASSLYGVPFSGNTIYF. The chain uses TRBV7-2 and TRBJ1-3. Germline lookup yields CDR1 SGHTA and CDR2 FQGNSA. The CDR3 spans 17 residues. The full variable domain, completed using reference TRBV7-2 and TRBJ1-3, is GAGVSQSPSNKVTEKGKDVELRCDPISGHTALYWYRQSLGQGLEFLIYFQGNSAPDKSGLPSDRFSAERTGGSVSTLTIQRTQQEDSAVYLCASSLYGVPFSGNTIYFGEGSWLTVV.

The chain carries TRBV3-1 and TRBJ2-4; as DNA is missing, the TRBD2 call by TCRdb cannot be tested. CDR1 is LGHDT and CDR2 is YNNKEL in the germline V gene (reference sequence). The CDR3 totals 19 residues. CDR3 amino acids: CASSRDSGGAGWAKNIQYF.

This chain joins TRBV20-1 and TRBJ1-1. Germline-derived CDR1 and CDR2 are DFQATT and SNEGSKA (reference sequence). The CDR3 consists of 14 residues. The chain's CDR3 is CSAAAGLRNTEAFF.

This chain joins TRBV28 and TRBJ2-7; the TCRdb D gene call, TRBD1, has no DNA to confirm it. The CDR3 is made up of 16 amino acids. The V gene's germline CDR1 is MDHEN and CDR2 SYDVKM. The CDR3 here is CASSSLRDRVGYEQYF.

The chain recombines TRBV12-3 or TRBV12-4 with TRBJ2-5; TCRdb's D call of TRBD1 is untestable without DNA. The CDR3 covers 15 residues. This chain's CDR3 is CASSPGWGIGETQYF.